The 30 T cell receptor beta chains presented below share a single source sample, sequenced in a study of blood T cell repertoires in COVID-19. TCRdb keeps only in-frame clones here, not all; method: immunoSEQ multiplex PCR. This table has around 270,000 clones, roughly 80% appearing once. Sequenced material: peripheral blood. The origin of the receptors is a person aged 65-85 years with COVID-19, enrolled during active disease.

The chain joins TRBV6-2 or TRBV6-3 to TRBJ2-3; D ambiguous. Trimming shortened V by 2 bases and J by 3 bases, and 3 bases separated the two germline ends. The germline gives CDR1 MNHEY, CDR2 SVGEGT. The CDR3 consists of 12 residues. The CDR3 bases are TGTGCCAGCAGTTACCCTACAGATACGCAGTATTTT. Translated, it gives CASSYPTDTQYF.

Details on this clone: At one end, the junction sequence differs from germline, possibly due to a read error. The V and J genes are TRBV3-1 (or the pseudogene TRBV3-2) and TRBJ1-2; possibly TRBD1 for D (5 bases). The germline V gene has CDR1 LGHDT and CDR2 YNNKEL (reference sequence). The CDR3 consists of 12 residues. CDR3 sequence: CASSQGSGNGAF. In nucleotides, the CDR3 is TGTGCCAGCAGCCAAGGATCAGGGAACGGCGCCTTC.

J is TRBJ1-1 and V is TRBV4-3, with 8 bases aligning to TRBD1. CDR3 size: 16 residues. From germline, CDR1 is LGHNA and CDR2 YSLEER. V trimming: 2 bases; J trimming: 5 bases; junction bases outside the gene matches: 10. The CDR3 sequence: CASSQKRTGSRTEAFF. The CDR3 DNA reads TGCGCCAGCAGCCAAAAACGGACAGGGAGTAGGACTGAAGCTTTCTTT.

The table lists this clone with a few counts. V is TRBV7-9 and J is TRBJ2-7; D remains ambiguous. This CDR3 is built from 15 residues. The ends were cut back, 2 bases at V and 0 bases at J, with 11 bases in the middle. Germline values: CDR1 SEHNR, CDR2 FQNEAQ (reference sequence). The CDR3 here is CASSLSQLSSYEQYF. Here the CDR3 DNA reads TGTGCCAGCAGCTTAAGTCAGTTATCCTCCTACGAGCAGTACTTC.

V gene TRBV28 combines with J gene TRBJ1-2; the D is unclear. The germline V gene encodes CDR1 MDHEN and CDR2 SYDVKM. The V end lost 8 bases, the J end lost 6 bases, and 16 bases lay between the germline ends. The CDR3 has 13 residues. The DNA for the CDR3 is TGTGCCAGCTCAACCGGAGGGAGGAATGGCTACACCTTC. This translates into CASSTGGRNGYTF.

This chain joins TRBV7-9 and TRBJ1-6; 9 nucleotides align to TRBD1. This CDR3 is 18 amino acids long. V shed 5 bases and J 4 bases; nucleotides not matched to a gene: 12. Per the germline V gene, CDR1 is SEHNR and CDR2 is FQNEAQ (reference sequence). CDR3 region: CASSRGTGLGTYNSPLHF. In nucleotides, the CDR3 is TGTGCCAGCAGCCGAGGGACAGGGCTGGGGACGTATAATTCACCCCTCCACTTT.

The J gene is TRBJ1-2, the V gene TRBV28; 7 nucleotides align to TRBD1. The CDR3 length is 14 residues. Germline CDR1 is MDHEN and CDR2 is SYDVKM. Losses at the gene ends were 9 bases for V and 4 bases for J; bases not matched to a gene: 11. In DNA, the CDR3 is TGTGCCAGTCGACCGGGGACAGTCCGCTATGGCTACACCTTC. This encodes CASRPGTVRYGYTF.

The chain recombines TRBV12-3 or TRBV12-4 with TRBJ2-7; D gene unclear. The CDR3 runs 12 residues. V was pared by 6 bases and J by 2 bases, with 8 bases between. CDR3 in amino acids: CASSYAAYEQYF. In DNA, the CDR3 is TGTGCCAGCAGCTATGCGGCCTACGAGCAGTACTTC.

V usage is TRBV7-9 and J usage is TRBJ2-1; 15 nucleotides agree with TRBD2. Germline V gene data show CDR1 as SEHNR and CDR2 as FQNEAQ (reference sequence). After removal of 5 bases from V and 0 bases from J, the junction contained 5 bases not matched to a gene. The CDR3 has 18 amino acids. CDR3 coding DNA: TGTGCCAGCAGCCCTCCGGGACTAGCGGGAGGCTCCTACAATGAGCAGTTCTTC. Its translation is CASSPPGLAGGSYNEQFF.

The chain carries TRBV11-2 and TRBJ2-3, with 9 bases matching TRBD2. V trimming: 1 base; J trimming: 4 bases; junction bases outside the gene matches: 6. CDR1 SGHAT and CDR2 FQNNGV come from the germline V gene. This CDR3 spans 16 amino acids. CDR3: CASSLGTSDRADTQYF. The CDR3 DNA reads as TGTGCCAGCAGCTTAGGGACTAGCGATAGGGCAGATACGCAGTATTTT.

The rearrangement uses TRBV6-5 and TRBJ1-6; 8 positions agree with TRBD1. The CDR3 contains 15 residues. The germline CDR1 and CDR2 sequences are MNHEY and SVGAGI. The junction had 15 bases not matched to a gene; V was cut back by 8 bases and J by 12 bases. CDR3 DNA: TGTGCCAGCTCCACTGGACAGGGTAGGGTGCAACCCCTCCACTTT. This codes for CASSTGQGRVQPLHF.

J is TRBJ1-2 and V is TRBV7-9; D is perhaps TRBD1 (6 bases). From germline, CDR1 is SEHNR and CDR2 FQNEAQ (reference sequence). Trimming cost V 6 bases and J 6 bases, with 8 bases left between them. This CDR3 has 11 residues. Written as DNA, the CDR3 is TGTGCCAGCAGACAGGGAGATGGCTACACCTTC. Protein sequence: CASRQGDGYTF.

J is TRBJ1-1 and V is TRBV6-5, with D maybe TRBD1 (6 bases). Trimming shortened V by 2 bases and J by 11 bases, and 12 bases separated the two germline ends. Germline V gene data show CDR1 as MNHEY and CDR2 as SVGAGI. The CDR3 length is 12 residues. The CDR3: CASSYRGQRAFF. DNA of the CDR3: TGTGCCAGCAGTTACCGGGGACAAAGGGCTTTCTTT.

CDR3 in DNA: TGTGCCAGCAGCGTGGGCAGGGATGGCTACACCTTC. Protein: CASSVGRDGYTF. The gene calls are TRBV12-3 or TRBV12-4 and TRBJ1-2, with D tentatively TRBD1 (5 bases). Trimming left V 6 bases short and J 6 bases short, with 11 bases between. The CDR3 covers 12 residues.

The rearrangement uses TRBV5-6 and TRBJ1-2; TRBD1 matches 8 bases. The CDR3 is 14 residues long. CDR1 and CDR2 (germline): SGHDT, YYEEEE. Trimming cost V 4 bases and J 7 bases; bases outside gene matches: 9. The CDR3 nucleotides read TGTGCCAGCAGCGTGGACAGGGCCATTGCTGGCTACACCTTC. This codes for CASSVDRAIAGYTF. The full variable domain, its missing parts supplied by reference TRBV5-6 and TRBJ1-2, is DAGVTQSPTHLIKTRGQQVTLRCSPKSGHDTVSWYQQALGQGPQFIFQYYEEEERQRGNFPDRFSGHQFPNYSSELNVNALLLGDSALYLCASSVDRAIAGYTFGSGTRLTVV.

V and J are TRBV27 and TRBJ2-1, with 11 bases identical to TRBD2. Germline V gives CDR1 MNHEY, CDR2 SMNVEV (reference sequence). The CDR3 is made up of 18 amino acids. J gave up 3 bases and V 5 bases, and 12 bases lay outside the gene matches. The CDR3 spells CASSRRIAGGPVYNEQFF. CDR3 DNA: TGTGCCAGCAGTCGCAGGATAGCGGGGGGGCCTGTCTACAATGAGCAGTTCTTC.

The genes are TRBV27 and TRBJ2-7, with D possibly matching TRBD2 (5 bases). Deletions cut 0 bases from V and 5 bases from J, with 5 bases between. Germline V gene lookup returns CDR1 MNHEY and CDR2 SMNVEV (reference sequence). This CDR3 is 12 amino acids long. CDR3 DNA: TGTGCCAGCAGTTTATCGAGGGACGAGCAGTACTTC. Translating it yields CASSLSRDEQYF.

The chain employs TRBV5-4 and TRBJ1-2; TRBD1 aligns across 7 bases. This CDR3 spans 13 amino acids. The germline V gene encodes CDR1 SGHNT and CDR2 YYREEE (reference sequence). J gave up 3 bases and V 7 bases, and 6 bases lay outside the gene matches. The CDR3 sequence is CASRQGVHYGYTF. Written as DNA, the CDR3 is TGTGCCAGCCGACAGGGAGTTCACTATGGCTACACCTTC. The full variable domain, its missing parts supplied by reference TRBV5-4 and TRBJ1-2, is ETGVTQSPTHLIKTRGQQVTLRCSSQSGHNTVSWYQQALGQGPQFIFQYYREEENGRGNFPPRFSGLQFPNYSSELNVNALELDDSALYLCASRQGVHYGYTFGSGTRLTVV.

The table lists this clone with a count of one. This chain joins TRBV15 and TRBJ2-7, with 7 bases matching TRBD1. Germline trimming cut 0 bases from V and 5 bases from J; bases unmatched to any gene: 10. The CDR3 is 16 residues long. Germline V gene data show CDR1 as LNHNV and CDR2 as YYDKDF (reference sequence). The DNA for the CDR3 is TGTGCCACCAGCAGAGAACGACAGGGTCCCCTCCACGAGCAGTACTTC. It codes for CATSRERQGPLHEQYF.

V gene TRBV4-3 combines with J gene TRBJ1-2; TRBD1 aligns across 8 bases. Germline values: CDR1 LGHNA, CDR2 YSLEER. The CDR3 runs to 18 residues. V shed 1 base and J 7 bases; nucleotides not matched to a gene: 17. CDR3 residues: CASSQVFPNRGGRPGYTF. The CDR3 DNA is TGCGCCAGCAGCCAAGTTTTCCCAAACAGGGGGGGGCGGCCTGGCTACACCTTC.

This sequence joins TRBV5-6 and TRBJ1-3; D remains ambiguous. Germline CDR1 and CDR2: SGHDT and YYEEEE. The CDR3 is 16 residues long. The V end lost 2 bases, the J end lost 4 bases, and 16 bases lay between the germline ends. DNA for the CDR3: TGTGCCAGCAGCTTACCAGGAATACCCTTCGGAAACACCATATATTTT. It encodes CASSLPGIPFGNTIYF.

CDR3 sequence reads: CAPNAVTQYF. The DNA of the CDR3 is TGTGCCCCCAACGCGGTTACGCAGTATTTT. The rearrangement joins TRBV5-3 to TRBJ2-3; the D is unclear. TRBV5-3 is recorded as an ORF, its role being uncertain. Deletions cut 10 bases from V and 8 bases from J, with 11 bases between. The CDR3 sequence is 10 residues long.

The V gene is TRBV30, the J gene TRBJ2-2; 10 bases agree with TRBD1. This CDR3 has 18 residues. Germline values: CDR1 GTSNPN, CDR2 SVGIG (reference sequence). Trimming cost V 3 bases and J 2 bases; bases outside gene matches: 12. CDR3 DNA: TGTGCCTGGAGGGGGGGCTTCCGGGACAGGGGTAACACCGGGGAGCTGTTTTTT. It specifies CAWRGGFRDRGNTGELFF.

This rearrangement joins TRBV7-2 to TRBJ2-5; a possible D gene is TRBD2 (5 bases). Trimming took 3 bases from V and 3 from J, leaving 8 bases between them. CDR1 is SGHTA and CDR2 is FQGNSA in the germline V gene. The CDR3 has 13 amino acids. DNA for the CDR3: TGTGCCAGCAGCTTCGCGAGGGAAGAGACCCAGTACTTC. Translated: CASSFAREETQYF.

This clone was counted a single time. This chain links TRBV9 with TRBJ1-1; D possibly corresponds to TRBD1 (5 bases). V was cut by 4 bases and J by 6 bases, with 19 bases left in between. The CDR3 is 15 residues long. The germline V gene has CDR1 SGDLS and CDR2 YYNGEE. The CDR3 DNA sequence: TGTGCCAGCAGCTCCCGAGGGACTGGACGGGCTGAAGCTTTCTTT. Its translation: CASSSRGTGRAEAFF. The variable domain in full, with the rest retrieved from reference TRBV9 and TRBJ1-1, is DSGVTQTPKHLITATGQRVTLRCSPRSGDLSVYWYQQSLDQGLQFLIQYYNGEERAKGNILERFSAQQFPDLHSELNLSSLELGDSALYFCASSSRGTGRAEAFFGQGTRLTVV.

The rearrangement links TRBV4-3 to TRBJ2-1; tentatively, D is TRBD2 (6 bases). CDR3 size: 17 residues. The germline V gene encodes CDR1 LGHNA and CDR2 YSLEER. The V end was cut by 0 bases, the J end by 10 bases, with 22 bases between. Written as DNA, the CDR3 is TGCGCCAGCAGCCAAGATTCAGCGGGTATGATTGTCGGCGAGCAGTTCTTC. The encoded protein is CASSQDSAGMIVGEQFF.

In DNA form, the CDR3 reads TGTGCCAGCAGCTTGGCCCACAGGGGGAAGGAGACCCAGTACTTC. The encoded protein is CASSLAHRGKETQYF. V is TRBV5-4 and J is TRBJ2-5; 8 bases map to TRBD1. This CDR3 contains 15 residues. Germline V gives CDR1 SGHNT, CDR2 YYREEE (reference sequence). Losses at the gene ends were 0 bases for V and 5 bases for J; bases not matched to a gene: 6.

The rearrangement joins TRBV29-1 to TRBJ2-2; possibly TRBD2 for D (5 bases). From germline, CDR1 is SQVTM and CDR2 ANQGSEA. Trimming stripped 7 bases from V and 5 bases from J, with 17 bases between. CDR3 length equals 14 residues. The CDR3 nucleotides are TGCAGCGCCTGGGAGAAGGGCTTGACCGGGGAGCTGTTTTTT. This translates into CSAWEKGLTGELFF.

This chain connects TRBV19 to TRBJ1-5; TRBD1 agrees at 7 bases. The CDR3 sequence is 15 residues long. V dropped 4 bases and J dropped 7; count of bases not matched to a gene: 10. From germline, CDR1 is LNHDA and CDR2 SQIVND (reference sequence). The CDR3 protein is CASSRTGTVGQPQHF. The CDR3 DNA reads TGTGCCAGTAGTAGGACCGGGACAGTCGGCCAGCCCCAGCATTTT.

The genes are TRBV6-5 and TRBJ1-4; D is unclear. The CDR3 totals 13 residues. The V gene lost 2 bases and the J gene lost 5 bases, with 6 bases spanning the gap. The V gene's germline CDR1 is MNHEY and CDR2 SVGAGI. The CDR3 nucleotides read TGTGCCAGCAGTTACGGCAGGAATGAAAAACTGTTTTTT. This translates into CASSYGRNEKLFF.